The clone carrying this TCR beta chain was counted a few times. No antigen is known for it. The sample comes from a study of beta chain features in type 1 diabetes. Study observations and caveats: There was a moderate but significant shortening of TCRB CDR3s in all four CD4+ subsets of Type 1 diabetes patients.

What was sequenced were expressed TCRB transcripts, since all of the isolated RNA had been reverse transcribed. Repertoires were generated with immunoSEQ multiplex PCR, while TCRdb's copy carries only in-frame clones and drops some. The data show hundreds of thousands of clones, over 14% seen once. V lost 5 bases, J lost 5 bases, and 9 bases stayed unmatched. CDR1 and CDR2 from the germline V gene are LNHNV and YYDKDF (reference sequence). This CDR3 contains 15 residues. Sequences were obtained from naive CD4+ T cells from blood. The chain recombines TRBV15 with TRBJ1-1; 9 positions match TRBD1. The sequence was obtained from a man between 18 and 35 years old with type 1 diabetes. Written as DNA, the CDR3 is TGTGCCACCAGCGGTAGGGACAGGGTGAGGACTGAAGCTTTCTTT. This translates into CATSGRDRVRTEAFF.